In this sample, the clone carrying this T cell receptor beta chain turned up once. This specimen comes from a study of blood T cell repertoires in COVID-19. Study details: The samples span acute and convalescent COVID-19 from the United States, Italy and Spain. T cells, B-cell-depleted T cells, or PBMCs provided the cDNA or gDNA that served as material.

Between the trimmed V and J ends, which lost 11 bases and 4 bases, there was a span of 21 bases. The CDR3 has 14 amino acids. Germline V gene sequence: CDR1 SEHNR, CDR2 FQNEAQ (reference sequence). Original analysis: Using reference gene primer amplification, nucleated cell counts were estimated. The data were produced by immunoSEQ multiplex PCR, yet TCRdb's version contains in-frame clones alone and is incomplete. D and trimming come from the DNA, and the V and J calls and clone size come from that table. The data show some 250,000 clones, with around 90% seen just once and 0.65% to 0.9% held by the top ten.

The sequencing input was peripheral blood. The receptor's source is a woman in her twenties or thirties with acute or convalescent COVID-19. The chain couples TRBV7-9 to TRBJ2-7; D may be TRBD2 (5 bases). The CDR3 spells CAVSKRLEAYEQYF. For the CDR3, the DNA is TGTGCCGTCTCAAAGCGGCTCGAGGCATACGAGCAGTACTTC.